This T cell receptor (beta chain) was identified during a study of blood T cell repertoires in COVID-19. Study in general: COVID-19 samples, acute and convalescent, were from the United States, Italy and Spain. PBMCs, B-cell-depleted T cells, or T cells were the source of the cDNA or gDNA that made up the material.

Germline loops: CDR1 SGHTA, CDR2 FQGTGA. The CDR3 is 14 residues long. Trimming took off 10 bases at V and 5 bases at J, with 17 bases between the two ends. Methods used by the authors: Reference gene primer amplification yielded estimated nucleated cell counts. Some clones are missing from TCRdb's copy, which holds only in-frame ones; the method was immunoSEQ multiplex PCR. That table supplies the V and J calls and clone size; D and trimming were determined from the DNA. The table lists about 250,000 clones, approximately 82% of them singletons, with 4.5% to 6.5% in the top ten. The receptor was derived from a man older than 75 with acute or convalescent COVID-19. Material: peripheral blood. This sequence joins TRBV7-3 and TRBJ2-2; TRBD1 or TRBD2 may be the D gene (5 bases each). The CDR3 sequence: CATRVFPGTGELFF. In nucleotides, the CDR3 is TGTGCCACCAGGGTTTTCCCGGGGACCGGGGAGCTGTTTTTT.